Below, 25 T cell receptor beta chains from the same sample are listed, as sequenced in a study of T-cell reconstitution after alpha-beta-depleted transplantation in children. Unique molecular identifiers were incorporated during preparation of the TCRbeta library. One entry per CDR3 protein, called by TCRdb with MiXCR from the PCR reads. This table has about 110,000 distinct CDR3 sequences, 6.4% appearing once. Here the sequenced sample was PBMCs, mostly from graft donor cells, taken 360 days after TCRalphabeta/CD19-depleted stem cell transplant. The source is a male patient under 10 years old who had a stem cell transplant for acute lymphoblastic leukemia, so the T cells may come from the graft donor.

This clonotype was picked up many times. This chain uses TRBV5-1 with TRBJ2-7; the D gene is possibly TRBD1 (6 bases). This CDR3 has 16 amino acids. The germline V gene has CDR1 SGHRS and CDR2 YFSETQ. Trimming left V 0 bases short and J 3 bases short, with 16 bases between. The CDR3 loop reads CASSLEGSRTVYEQYF. CDR3 in DNA: TGCGCCAGCAGCTTGGAGGGGAGCCGGACAGTCTACGAGCAGTACTTC.

This clonotype was picked up a small number of times. V gene TRBV25-1 combines with J gene TRBJ1-2; D may be TRBD1 (6 bases). This CDR3 comprises 15 residues. With 2 bases removed from V and 2 bases from J, the gap between germline ends came to 12 bases. Per germline, CDR1 MGHDK and CDR2 SYGVNS. The CDR3 sequence is CASSEHGTKNYGYTF. The CDR3 bases are TGTGCCAGCAGTGAACACGGGACAAAAAACTATGGCTACACCTTC.

This clonotype has ten or more counts. The gene calls are TRBV27 and TRBJ2-1; D not certain. The CDR3 extends over 11 amino acids. The ends were cut back, 3 bases at V and 7 bases at J, with 4 bases in the middle. Germline V lookup: CDR1 MNHEY, CDR2 SMNVEV (reference sequence). The chain's CDR3 is CASSFHNEQFF. The CDR3 region has the DNA TGTGCCAGCAGTTTCCATAATGAGCAGTTCTTC.

There are many counts of this clonotype. The chain has TRBV6-5 and TRBJ1-5; unclear D gene. This CDR3 region has 13 residues. CDR1 is MNHEY, CDR2 SVGAGI, per germline. With 0 bases removed from V and 4 bases from J, the gap between germline ends came to 4 bases. CDR3 sequence (DNA): TGTGCCAGCAGTTACTCCTTAAATCAGCCCCAGCATTTT. As protein: CASSYSLNQPQHF.

This clonotype has at least ten counts. The chain recombines TRBV29-1 with TRBJ2-5; 8 positions match TRBD2. Losses at the gene ends were 6 bases for V and 4 bases for J; bases not matched to a gene: 10. CDR1 is SQVTM, CDR2 ANQGSEA, per germline. CDR3 size: 14 residues. Here the CDR3 DNA reads TGCAGCGTCCGGGATCTCGGGGGGGGAGAGACCCAGTACTTC. It encodes CSVRDLGGGETQYF.

There are many counts of this clonotype. J is TRBJ2-7 and V is TRBV5-1; perhaps D is TRBD1 or TRBD2 (5 bases each). Germline CDR1 SGHRS, CDR2 YFSETQ. V was shortened by 2 bases and J by 2 bases, with 8 bases between the two germline ends. The CDR3 consists of 13 residues. As DNA, the CDR3 is TGCGCCAGCAGCTTCGGGGCCACCTACGAGCAGTACTTC. It translates to CASSFGATYEQYF.

This sequence joins TRBV27 and TRBJ2-7; D is unresolved. The CDR3 runs 13 residues. The germline V gene encodes CDR1 MNHEY and CDR2 SMNVEV (reference sequence). V was clipped by 2 bases and J by 3 bases, with 8 bases between them. DNA of the CDR3: TGTGCCAGCAGTTTACTGGGCGGCTACGAGCAGTACTTC. Amino acids: CASSLLGGYEQYF.

In its sample, this clonotype was seen many times. The chain is built from TRBV7-9 and TRBJ1-3; D gene ambiguous. CDR3 length: 15 residues. The ends were cut back, 2 bases at V and 4 bases at J, with 12 bases in the middle. Germline lookup yields CDR1 SEHNR and CDR2 FQNEAQ (reference sequence). In nucleotides, the CDR3 is TGTGCCAGCAGCTTACCCGGAAACCCCGGAAACACCATATATTTT. This sequence encodes CASSLPGNPGNTIYF.

This sequence joins TRBV2 and TRBJ2-1; TRBD2 might be the D (5 bases). The V end was cut by 4 bases, the J end by 4 bases, with 11 bases between. The CDR3 length is 14 residues. Per germline, CDR1 SNHLY and CDR2 FYNNEI. CDR3 nucleotides: TGTGCCAGCAGTGGGGCGGGCTTGTACAATGAGCAGTTCTTC. Translating it yields CASSGAGLYNEQFF.

This rearrangement joins TRBV28 to TRBJ2-7, with 7 bases that match TRBD2. CDR3 length: 14 amino acids. With 6 bases clipped from V and 7 bases from J, the junction kept 12 bases outside the gene matches. The germline V gene has CDR1 MDHEN and CDR2 SYDVKM. The CDR3 nucleotides read TGTGCCAGCAGCCCGCGGGGGAGAGTAGAAGAGCAGTACTTC. This codes for CASSPRGRVEEQYF.

In this sample, this clonotype turned up a few times. The V call is TRBV20-1, the J call TRBJ2-5, with D possibly TRBD2 on 5 matching bases. This CDR3 region has 15 residues. Germline V gene sequence: CDR1 DFQATT, CDR2 SNEGSKA (reference sequence). The ends were cut back, 0 bases at V and 5 bases at J, with 16 bases in the middle. CDR3 nucleotides: TGCAGTGCTAGAGATCTACTCAGGTCGGGGGAGACCCAGTACTTC. Translated: CSARDLLRSGETQYF.

This clonotype was observed many times. The rearrangement links TRBV10-2 to TRBJ2-5, with a weak D call TRBD1 (5 bases). This CDR3 is built from 14 residues. Per germline, CDR1 WSHSY and CDR2 SAAADI. V lost 5 bases, J lost 2 bases, and 12 bases lay in between. CDR3 DNA: TGCGCCAGCAGTTGGACATTTTCACAAGAGACCCAGTACTTC. As protein: CASSWTFSQETQYF.

The chain uses TRBV24-1 and TRBJ2-6; D may be TRBD2 (5 bases). The germline V gene has CDR1 KGHDR and CDR2 SFDVKD. The CDR3 is made up of 13 amino acids. The V end was cut by 6 bases, the J end by 12 bases, with 14 bases between. CDR3 in amino acids: CATSKPGETVLTF. CDR3 sequence (DNA): TGTGCCACCAGTAAACCCGGGGAGACCGTCCTGACTTTC.

This clonotype was detected only a few times. The chain carries TRBV4-3 and TRBJ2-1, with 8 bases matching TRBD2. Germline CDR1 reads LGHNA; CDR2 reads YSLEER. J gave up 12 bases and V 4 bases, and 20 bases lay outside the gene matches. CDR3 length: 17 residues. CDR3 in DNA: TGCGCCAGCAGCCCCGGGCCCTCACTAGCGGCTACTGAGGGGCAGTTCTTC. This sequence encodes CASSPGPSLAATEGQFF.

CDR3: CASSKAGLAGDINEQYF. CDR3 nucleotide sequence: TGTGCCAGCAGCAAAGCTGGGCTAGCGGGAGACATAAACGAGCAGTACTTC. The V gene is TRBV21-1, the J gene TRBJ2-7; no check of the table's D call, TRBD2, against the DNA was made. TRBV21-1 is flagged as a pseudogene. The CDR3 has 17 residues.

The V gene is TRBV7-9, the J gene TRBJ2-1; a weak D match, TRBD2 (5 bases). The CDR3 spans 16 residues. The germline V gene encodes CDR1 SEHNR and CDR2 FQNEAQ (reference sequence). V was cut by 0 bases and J by 0 bases, with 9 bases left in between. The CDR3 spells CASSLAPGVSYNEQFF. CDR3 nucleotide sequence: TGTGCCAGCAGCTTAGCGCCCGGGGTCTCCTACAATGAGCAGTTCTTC.

This clonotype has only a few counts. The chain uses TRBV27 and TRBJ2-5; 9 bases map to TRBD1. This CDR3 comprises 15 residues. V gave up 5 bases and J gave up 4 bases; unmatched junction bases: 8. Germline V gene sequence: CDR1 MNHEY, CDR2 SMNVEV (reference sequence). CDR3 nucleotides: TGTGCCAGCAGTCACAGGGACAGGGCGAGAGAGACCCAGTACTTC. It encodes CASSHRDRARETQYF.

This clonotype was detected ten times or more. This chain's CDR3 is CASTPLLDSGPAYEQYF. The CDR3 nucleotides are TGTGCCAGCACCCCCTTGTTGGACAGCGGGCCCGCCTACGAGCAGTACTTC. The chain recombines TRBV21-1 with TRBJ2-7; whether TRBD1, the table's D call, matches the DNA was not checked. TRBV21-1 counts as a pseudogene. The CDR3 length is 17 residues.

In its sample, this clonotype was seen many times. This chain connects TRBV10-3 to TRBJ2-2; the match to TRBD1 covers 10 bases. The CDR3 length is 15 residues. The germline gives CDR1 ENHRY, CDR2 SYGVKD. Trimming at V came to 6 bases and at J to 5 bases, leaving 6 bases not matched to a gene. The CDR3 sequence is CAIRDRGAPTGELFF. The CDR3, as DNA: TGTGCCATCAGGGACAGGGGGGCTCCAACCGGGGAGCTGTTTTTT.

This clonotype was counted many times. The CDR3 DNA follows: TGTGCCAGCAGCTTAGCGACACAGCAAGAGACCCAGTACTTC. Amino acids: CASSLATQQETQYF. The genes are TRBV7-8 and TRBJ2-5, with D unresolved. CDR1 and CDR2 (germline): SGHVS, FQNEAQ. Trimming left V 0 bases short and J 2 bases short, with 7 bases between. CDR3 length: 14 residues.

This clonotype was seen only a few times. The chain carries TRBV6-4 and TRBJ1-2; a possible D gene is TRBD1 (6 bases). V lost 6 bases to trimming and J lost 3 bases, with 26 bases between them. CDR1 and CDR2 (germline): MRHNA, SNTAGT. The CDR3 length is 18 residues. The CDR3, as DNA: TGTGCCAGCAGGGCGACCCGGGGACAACCCATCCCATACTATGGCTACACCTTC. Encoded protein: CASRATRGQPIPYYGYTF.

This clonotype was seen many times. The chain joins TRBV5-1 to TRBJ2-2; weak D call: TRBD2 (7 bases). V was pared by 2 bases and J by 5 bases, with 13 bases between. The CDR3 consists of 15 residues. Germline V lookup: CDR1 SGHRS, CDR2 YFSETQ. The CDR3 nucleotides are TGCGCCAGCAGCTTCGAGGGGGGGCCGACCGGGGAGCTGTTTTTT. This sequence encodes CASSFEGGPTGELFF.

This clonotype was seen at least ten times. The rearrangement links TRBV6-5 to TRBJ2-1; perhaps TRBD1 as D (5 bases). The V end was cut by 2 bases, the J end by 7 bases, with 9 bases between. The CDR3 loop spans 13 amino acids. Germline assignment: CDR1 MNHEY and CDR2 SVGAGI. CDR3 protein: CASSYGAGNEQFF. The CDR3 DNA sequence: TGTGCCAGCAGTTACGGGGCCGGAAATGAGCAGTTCTTC.

V is TRBV9 and J is TRBJ1-5; D ambiguous. The CDR3 is 13 amino acids. CDR1 is SGDLS and CDR2 is YYNGEE in the germline V gene. With 0 bases removed from V and 9 bases from J, the gap between germline ends came to 10 bases. The CDR3 here is CASSVGGRGPQHF. The CDR3 DNA reads as TGTGCCAGCAGCGTAGGCGGACGGGGGCCCCAGCATTTT.

Many counts were recorded for this clonotype. The chain recombines TRBV6-2 or TRBV6-3 with TRBJ2-7, with D unclear. The CDR3 contains 15 residues. Deletions cut 6 bases from V and 0 bases from J, with 15 bases between. The germline V gene encodes CDR1 MNHEY and CDR2 SVGEGT. The CDR3 loop reads CASRNSVRLSYEQYF. The CDR3 nucleotides are TGTGCCAGCAGGAACAGCGTCCGCCTCTCCTACGAGCAGTACTTC.